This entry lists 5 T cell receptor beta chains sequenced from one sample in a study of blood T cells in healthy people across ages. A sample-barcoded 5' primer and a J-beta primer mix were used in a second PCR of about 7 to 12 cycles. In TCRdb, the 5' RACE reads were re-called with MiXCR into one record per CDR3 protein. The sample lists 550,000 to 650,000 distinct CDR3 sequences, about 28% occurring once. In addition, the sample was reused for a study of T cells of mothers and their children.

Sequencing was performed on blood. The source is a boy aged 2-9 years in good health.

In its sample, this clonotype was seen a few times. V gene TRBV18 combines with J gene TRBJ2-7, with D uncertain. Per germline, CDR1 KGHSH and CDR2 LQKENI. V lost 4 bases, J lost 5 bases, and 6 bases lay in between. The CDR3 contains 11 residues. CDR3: CASSLKDEQYF. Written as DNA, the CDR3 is TGTGCCAGCTCACTAAAGGACGAGCAGTACTTC.

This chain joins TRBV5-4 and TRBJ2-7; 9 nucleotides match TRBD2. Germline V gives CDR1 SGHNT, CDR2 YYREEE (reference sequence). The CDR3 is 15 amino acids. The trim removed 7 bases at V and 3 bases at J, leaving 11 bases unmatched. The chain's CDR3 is CASGEGGLAGYEQYF. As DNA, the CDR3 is TGTGCCAGCGGCGAGGGGGGACTAGCCGGCTACGAGCAGTACTTC.

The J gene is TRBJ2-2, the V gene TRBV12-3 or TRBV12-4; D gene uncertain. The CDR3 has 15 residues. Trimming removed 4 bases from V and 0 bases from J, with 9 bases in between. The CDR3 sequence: CASSSQFANTGELFF. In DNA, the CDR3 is TGTGCCAGCAGTTCCCAATTCGCGAACACCGGGGAGCTGTTTTTT.

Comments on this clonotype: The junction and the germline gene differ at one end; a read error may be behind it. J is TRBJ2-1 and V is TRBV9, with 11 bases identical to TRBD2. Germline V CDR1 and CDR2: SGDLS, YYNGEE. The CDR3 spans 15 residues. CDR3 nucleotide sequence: TGTGCCAGCAGCGCGACTAGCGGGAACTACAATGGGCAGTTCTTC. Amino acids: CASSATSGNYNGQFF.

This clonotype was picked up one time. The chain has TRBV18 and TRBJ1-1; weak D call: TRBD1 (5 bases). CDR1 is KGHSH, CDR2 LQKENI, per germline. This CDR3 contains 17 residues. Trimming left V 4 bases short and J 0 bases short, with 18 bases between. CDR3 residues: CASSRTQSGEMNTEAFF. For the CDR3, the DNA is TGTGCCAGCTCACGTACACAGTCGGGGGAAATGAACACTGAAGCTTTCTTT.